This T cell receptor (beta chain) came from a study of stem cell transplantation in POMP-related autoinflammatory disease. Turning to the study itself: Hypothesis: faulty thymoproteasomes impair CD8+ T-cell selection, skewing TRB repertoires. Pre-transplant patients had naive-skewed CD4+ T cells and few CD8+ T cells.

This CDR3 has 13 amino acids. V lost 3 bases and J 3 bases, leaving 8 bases between the germline ends. CDR1 and CDR2 from the germline V gene are LNHDA and SQIVND (reference sequence). Sequencing was performed with immunoSEQ multiplex PCR; in TCRdb, only in-frame clones are kept and a portion is missing. The sample has some 69,000 clones; approximately 91% are singletons. About this clone itself: Its antigen is not known.

Study-wide findings and caveats: Patients with PRAID showed a restricted number of unique TRB V-J gene pairings. A trend toward lower repertoire diversity and greater clonality appeared in every analyzed T-cell subset of PRAID patients.

J is TRBJ2-5 and V is TRBV19; D gene uncertain. The TCR sequence derives from a human patient with POMP-related autoinflammation and immune dysregulation (PRAID). A subset of T cells may come from the graft donor. The material sequenced was CD4+ T cells from PBMCs, taken after stem cell transplantation. CDR3 protein: CASSIGPEETQYF. The CDR3 DNA reads TGTGCCAGTAGTATTGGTCCAGAAGAGACCCAGTACTTC.